Presented here are 10 T cell receptor beta chains from one specimen sequenced in a study of graft-versus-host responses after intestinal transplantation. TCRdb's table, derived via immunoSEQ multiplex PCR, lists solely in-frame clones and lacks some. This repertoire shows 4,500 to 6,500 clones, about 71% found once; its top ten account for about 35%. This sample comprised PBMCs, obtained roughly 47 weeks after intestinal transplant. These receptor sequences come from a human patient who received an intestinal transplant, so some T cells may come from the graft donor.

V usage is TRBV6-1 and J usage is TRBJ2-7; weak D call: TRBD2 (7 bases). Deletions cut 2 bases from V and 5 bases from J, with 25 bases between. This CDR3 is 18 amino acids long. Germline CDR1 and CDR2: MNHNS and SASEGT. The DNA for the CDR3 is TGTGCCAGCAGTGAATGGGGGCTCCCGGGGGAGGGGATAGACGAGCAGTACTTC. It yields the protein CASSEWGLPGEGIDEQYF.

This sequence joins TRBV11-3 and TRBJ2-2, with D uncertain. V was pared by 2 bases and J by 5 bases, with 9 bases between. From germline, CDR1 is SGHNT and CDR2 YENEEA. CDR3 length equals 14 residues. The CDR3 region is CASSLNQGTGELFF. CDR3 sequence (DNA): TGTGCCAGCAGCTTAAATCAAGGGACCGGGGAGCTGTTTTTT.

V is TRBV13 and J is TRBJ2-7; 8 bases agree with TRBD1. The CDR3 length is 13 residues. The junction had 5 bases not matched to a gene; V was cut back by 5 bases and J by 5 bases. The germline V gene encodes CDR1 PRHDT and CDR2 FYEKMQ (reference sequence). The CDR3 loop reads CASSRQGRNEQYF. DNA for the CDR3: TGTGCCAGCAGCCGACAGGGGAGGAACGAGCAGTACTTC.

The J gene is TRBJ1-2, the V gene TRBV11-2; D is uncertain. CDR3 length: 16 residues. Trimming pared 0 bases from V and 8 bases from J, leaving 19 bases between. Germline lookup yields CDR1 SGHAT and CDR2 FQNNGV. The CDR3 here is CASSLEGFKAHGGYTF. CDR3 in DNA: TGTGCCAGCAGCTTAGAAGGATTCAAGGCTCACGGGGGCTACACCTTC.

This chain joins TRBV6-6 and TRBJ2-1; 8 bases map to TRBD2. Trimming at V came to 8 bases and at J to 5 bases, leaving 8 bases not matched to a gene. This CDR3 region has 14 residues. Germline V CDR1 and CDR2: MNHNY, SVGAGI (reference sequence). The CDR3 region has the DNA TGTGCCAGCGAACTAGCGGCATTTCACAATGAGCAGTTCTTC. Translated: CASELAAFHNEQFF.

The chain employs TRBV5-6 and TRBJ1-1; unclear D gene. The length of the CDR3 is 15 residues. Trimming took off 6 bases at V and 0 bases at J, with 15 bases between the two ends. Germline-derived CDR1 and CDR2 are SGHDT and YYEEEE. This CDR3 reads CASTYGEQLNTEAFF. The CDR3 DNA follows: TGTGCCAGCACCTACGGCGAACAGTTGAACACTGAAGCTTTCTTT.

CDR3 in DNA: TGTGCCAGCAGTTTTATGGGGGGGTACAATGAGCAGTTCTTC. It specifies CASSFMGGYNEQFF. This chain uses TRBV6-5 with TRBJ2-1, with 7 nucleotides matching TRBD2. J was trimmed by 4 bases and V by 4 bases; bases with no gene match: 4. CDR1 and CDR2 from the germline V gene are MNHEY and SVGAGI. The CDR3 has 14 residues.

This clone was found once. This chain joins TRBV6-1 and TRBJ2-3; 8 positions agree with TRBD2. Germline V gene sequence: CDR1 MNHNS, CDR2 SASEGT. Germline trimming cut 4 bases from V and 4 bases from J; bases unmatched to any gene: 7. The CDR3 runs to 15 residues. The DNA for the CDR3 is TGTGCCAGCAGTGTGGCAACGGGGGGGCCAGATACGCAGTATTTT. It codes for CASSVATGGPDTQYF.

The chain uses TRBV11-2 and TRBJ2-6; D gene unclear. The V and J ends lost 5 bases and 5 bases respectively, with 25 bases between them. Per the germline V gene, CDR1 is SGHAT and CDR2 is FQNNGV. There are 19 residues in the CDR3. CDR3 region: CASSANKTKQQSRANVLTF. CDR3 bases: TGTGCCAGCAGCGCAAATAAAACAAAGCAACAAAGTCGGGCCAACGTCCTGACTTTC.

This clone was found a few times. The rearrangement joins TRBV4-3 to TRBJ1-4, with D unresolved. V dropped 5 bases and J dropped 2 bases, with 15 bases sitting between them. The CDR3 consists of 16 residues. In germline, CDR1 is LGHNA, CDR2 YSLEER. CDR3: CASSEVLGFTNEKLFF. In nucleotides, the CDR3 is TGCGCCAGCAGCGAAGTTCTGGGGTTCACTAATGAAAAACTGTTTTTT.